This TCR beta chain was recorded in a study of T-cell reconstitution after alpha-beta-depleted transplantation in children. Study findings and constraints: As was reported, about two months after transplant, alpha-beta T cells came from several hundred expanded graft clones. Newly generated T cells supplied most T-cell counts and diversity one year post-transplant.

In germline, CDR1 is MDHEN, CDR2 SYDVKM. CDR3 size: 15 residues. V shed 5 bases, J shed 6 bases, and the junction held 7 bases outside the gene matches. Unique molecular identifiers were incorporated into the prepared TCRbeta library. TCRdb ran MiXCR on the PCR reads and lists one entry per CDR3 protein. The profile shows hundreds of thousands of distinct CDR3 sequences, roughly 17% of them singletons. Concerning this clonotype: Its target is unknown.

The sample in question was PBMCs, mostly from graft donor cells, obtained 360 days after TCRalphabeta/CD19-depleted stem cell transplant. V gene TRBV28 combines with J gene TRBJ2-1, with TRBD2 matching 10 bases. This TCR was recovered from a male patient aged 2 to 9 who had a stem cell transplant for acute lymphoblastic leukemia, so the T cells may come from the graft donor. The CDR3 reads CASSPSGRGPNEQFF. The CDR3 region has the DNA TGTGCCAGCAGTCCCAGCGGGAGGGGCCCCAATGAGCAGTTCTTC. The full variable domain, completed using reference TRBV28 and TRBJ2-1, is DVKVTQSSRYLVKRTGEKVFLECVQDMDHENMFWYRQDPGLGLRLIYFSYDVKMKEKGDIPEGYSVSREKKERFSLILESASTNQTSMYLCASSPSGRGPNEQFFGPGTRLTVL.